The 30 T cell receptor beta chains below come from one sample, sequenced in a study of shared clonotypes between healthy human individuals. The assay was immunoSEQ multiplex PCR, and TCRdb's table has in-frame clones only and misses some. The sample contains fewer than 600,000 clones, approximately 71% of which appear only once. The specimen sequenced was PBMCs. These receptors all stem from a middle-aged woman in good health. Some clones in this sample may be carry-over from other donors' samples.

The chain employs TRBV7-2 and TRBJ2-1; D may match TRBD1 or TRBD2 (5 bases each). V lost 1 base, J lost 1 base, and 11 bases lay in between. Germline loops: CDR1 SGHTA, CDR2 FQGNSA. This CDR3 comprises 16 residues. The CDR3 loop is CASSLGGTDSYNEQFF. Written as DNA, the CDR3 is TGTGCCAGCAGCTTAGGGGGGACGGATTCCTACAATGAGCAGTTCTTC.

The rearrangement joins TRBV27 to TRBJ2-2, with 13 bases identical to TRBD2. V lost 2 bases to trimming and J lost 4 bases; unmatched junction nucleotides: 7. Germline V gene sequence: CDR1 MNHEY, CDR2 SMNVEV (reference sequence). This CDR3 has 18 amino acids. The chain's CDR3 is CASSLQTSGRSGTGELFF. CDR3 coding DNA: TGTGCCAGCAGTTTACAGACTAGCGGGAGGTCCGGCACCGGGGAGCTGTTTTTT.

For this clone: A read error may account for a junction end that differs from germline. This chain links TRBV7-8 with TRBJ2-1; 11 bases agree with TRBD2. In germline, CDR1 is SGHVS, CDR2 FQNEAQ. This CDR3 contains 15 residues. CDR3 coding DNA: TGTGCCAGCAGCCTAGCGGGAGGAGTCTACAATGAGCAGTTCTTC. Translation: CASSLAGGVYNEQFF.

This rearrangement joins TRBV5-1 to TRBJ1-1; TRBD1 aligns across 8 bases. The CDR3 loop spans 12 amino acids. The junction had 9 bases not matched to a gene; V was cut back by 5 bases and J by 12 bases. Germline CDR1 is SGHRS and CDR2 is YFSETQ. CDR3: CASSRDRGLSFF. For the CDR3, the DNA is TGCGCCAGCAGTCGAGACAGGGGTTTGTCTTTCTTT. Together with reference TRBV5-1 and TRBJ1-1, the CDR3 gives the full variable domain: KAGVTQTPRYLIKTRGQQVTLSCSPISGHRSVSWYQQTPGQGLQFLFEYFSETQRNKGNFPGRFSGRQFSNSRSEMNVSTLELGDSALYLCASSRDRGLSFFGQGTRLTVV.

The gene calls are TRBV2 and TRBJ1-1; D is undetermined. Trimming stripped 1 base from V and 1 base from J, with 4 bases between. CDR3 length: 13 residues. Germline values: CDR1 SNHLY, CDR2 FYNNEI. CDR3 DNA: TGTGCCAGCAGTGAAGTAGCGAACACTGAAGCTTTCTTT. Its protein is CASSEVANTEAFF.

The chain carries TRBV7-8 and TRBJ1-3; D unresolved. Germline V CDR1 and CDR2: SGHVS, FQNEAQ. The CDR3 sequence is 13 residues long. V was pared by 2 bases and J by 5 bases, with 7 bases between. The CDR3 here is CASSLRGRNTIYF. DNA of the CDR3: TGTGCCAGCAGCTTACGTGGTCGAAACACCATATATTTT. Drawing the rest from reference TRBV7-8 and TRBJ1-3, the complete variable domain is GAGVSQSPRYKVAKRGQDVALRCDPISGHVSLFWYQQALGQGPEFLTYFQNEAQLDKSGLPSDRFFAERPEGSVSTLKIQRTQQEDSAVYLCASSLRGRNTIYFGEGSWLTVV.

V usage is TRBV30 and J usage is TRBJ2-2; maybe TRBD1 (5 bases). Germline CDR1 reads GTSNPN; CDR2 reads SVGIG (reference sequence). V was shortened by 2 bases and J by 7 bases, with 17 bases between the two germline ends. The CDR3 extends over 15 amino acids. The CDR3 is CAWSPIQGVGGELFF. CDR3 nucleotides: TGTGCCTGGAGTCCCATCCAGGGTGTCGGCGGGGAGCTGTTTTTT.

V usage is TRBV18 and J usage is TRBJ1-1; D may be TRBD1 (5 bases). Deletions cut 6 bases from V and 5 bases from J, with 19 bases between. The CDR3 has 15 amino acids. Germline-derived CDR1 and CDR2 are KGHSH and LQKENI. Written as DNA, the CDR3 is TGTGCCAGCTCGCTTACCGGGACTAAGGGTACTGAAGCTTTCTTT. This gives the protein CASSLTGTKGTEAFF.

This chain uses TRBV28 with TRBJ2-7, with TRBD2 matching over 7 bases. The CDR3 length is 14 residues. Trimming removed 8 bases from V and 5 bases from J; junction bases left unmatched: 12. Per germline, CDR1 MDHEN and CDR2 SYDVKM. The DNA of the CDR3 is TGTGCCAGCTATAAGGCGGGAGCAAGCCACGAGCAGTACTTC. It yields the protein CASYKAGASHEQYF. The full variable domain, rest sourced from reference TRBV28 and TRBJ2-7, is DVKVTQSSRYLVKRTGEKVFLECVQDMDHENMFWYRQDPGLGLRLIYFSYDVKMKEKGDIPEGYSVSREKKERFSLILESASTNQTSMYLCASYKAGASHEQYFGPGTRLTVT.

Only one count was recorded for this clone. J is TRBJ2-7 and V is TRBV30; D is possibly TRBD1 or TRBD2 (5 bases each). The V gene's germline CDR1 is GTSNPN and CDR2 SVGIG (reference sequence). CDR3 size: 15 residues. The V and J ends lost 2 bases and 0 bases respectively, with 14 bases between them. The CDR3 sequence: CAWSLGLASSYEQYF. CDR3 nucleotides: TGTGCCTGGAGTCTGGGGCTAGCAAGCTCCTACGAGCAGTACTTC.

CDR3 loop: CASRQGWYEQYF. The CDR3 coding sequence is TGTGCCAGCCGACAGGGGTGGTACGAGCAGTACTTC. The J gene is TRBJ2-7, the V gene TRBV28; 8 bases line up with TRBD1. The CDR3 covers 12 residues. V shed 8 bases and J 4 bases; nucleotides not matched to a gene: 4. Germline CDR1 MDHEN, CDR2 SYDVKM.

This chain uses TRBV28 with TRBJ2-2; the D is unclear. Deletions cut 6 bases from V and 5 bases from J, with 10 bases between. Per germline, CDR1 MDHEN and CDR2 SYDVKM. This CDR3 has 13 amino acids. The CDR3 here is CASSFGPTGELFF. The CDR3 coding sequence is TGTGCCAGCAGCTTCGGACCGACCGGGGAGCTGTTTTTT.

The rearrangement uses TRBV6-1 and TRBJ2-3; D is uncertain. From germline, CDR1 is MNHNS and CDR2 SASEGT. The CDR3 contains 11 residues. V shed 5 bases and J shed 4 bases, with 4 bases lying between them. DNA for the CDR3: TGTGCCAGCAGTTACGCAGATACGCAGTATTTT. The encoded protein is CASSYADTQYF.

The chain recombines TRBV9 with TRBJ2-3, with 8 bases fitting TRBD1. CDR3 size: 17 residues. Germline V gene data show CDR1 as SGDLS and CDR2 as YYNGEE. Trimming cost V 3 bases and J 5 bases; bases outside gene matches: 14. The CDR3 here is CASSARKDRDLGDTQYF. For the CDR3, the DNA is TGTGCCAGCAGCGCGAGAAAGGACAGGGACTTGGGAGATACGCAGTATTTT.

There are a few counts of this clone. V and J are TRBV30 and TRBJ2-7; 9 bases are a match to TRBD2. There are 14 residues in the CDR3. Germline loops: CDR1 GTSNPN, CDR2 SVGIG (reference sequence). V was clipped by 0 bases and J by 4 bases; unmatched bases: 4. The CDR3: CAWSVGTSSYEQYF. CDR3 in DNA: TGTGCCTGGAGTGTGGGGACTAGCTCGTACGAGCAGTACTTC.

The chain has TRBV5-1 and TRBJ2-4; no clear D gene. The germline CDR1 and CDR2 sequences are SGHRS and YFSETQ. V was shortened by 0 bases and J by 5 bases, with 9 bases between the two germline ends. This CDR3 is 14 amino acids long. CDR3 loop: CASSLAGRENIQYF. The DNA of the CDR3 is TGCGCCAGCAGCTTGGCGGGTAGGGAAAACATTCAGTACTTC.

The chain employs TRBV28 and TRBJ1-3; D is unresolved. CDR3 length: 12 amino acids. Per germline, CDR1 MDHEN and CDR2 SYDVKM. Trimming pared 3 bases from V and 2 bases from J, leaving 2 bases between. The CDR3 region has the DNA TGTGCCAGCAGTTTTCCTGGAAACACCATATATTTT. Translated: CASSFPGNTIYF.

For this clone: A far larger clone is off by one base, so a read error is likely. This sequence joins TRBV5-1 and TRBJ2-7; no definite D call. The CDR3 has 15 residues. The germline V gene encodes CDR1 SGHRS and CDR2 YFSETQ. Trimming cost V 0 bases and J 2 bases, with 12 bases left between them. The CDR3 sequence: CASSLAPQQPYEQYF. The CDR3 DNA is TGCGCCAGCAGCTTGGCCCCACAGCAGCCCTACGAGCAGTACTTC.

V is TRBV5-1 and J is TRBJ2-7; possible D gene TRBD1, 6 bases. The CDR3 runs to 14 residues. V shed 3 bases and J shed 3 bases, with 13 bases lying between them. Germline V gene lookup returns CDR1 SGHRS and CDR2 YFSETQ. The CDR3 DNA is TGCGCCAGCAGCTCTGACAGGCCCTACTACGAGCAGTACTTC. Protein: CASSSDRPYYEQYF. Together with reference TRBV5-1 and TRBJ2-7, the CDR3 gives the full variable domain: KAGVTQTPRYLIKTRGQQVTLSCSPISGHRSVSWYQQTPGQGLQFLFEYFSETQRNKGNFPGRFSGRQFSNSRSEMNVSTLELGDSALYLCASSSDRPYYEQYFGPGTRLTVT.

The gene calls are TRBV11-2 and TRBJ1-5; D possibly corresponds to TRBD1 (5 bases). This CDR3 spans 14 amino acids. Germline CDR1 is SGHAT and CDR2 is FQNNGV. The ends were cut back, 1 base at V and 2 bases at J, with 6 bases in the middle. The CDR3 coding sequence is TGTGCCAGCAGCTTAGTGGGGGGCAATCAGCCCCAGCATTTT. This sequence encodes CASSLVGGNQPQHF.

V is TRBV25-1 and J is TRBJ1-3; TRBD1 is a possible D gene (5 bases). Trimming shortened V by 8 bases and J by 0 bases, and 14 bases separated the two germline ends. Germline V CDR1 and CDR2: MGHDK, SYGVNS. The CDR3 totals 15 residues. The chain's CDR3 is CASGGGRLSGNTIYF. The CDR3 DNA is TGTGCCAGCGGGGGTGGGCGGCTCTCTGGAAACACCATATATTTT.

This chain connects TRBV2 to TRBJ1-5; unclear D gene. Germline V lookup: CDR1 SNHLY, CDR2 FYNNEI. The CDR3 length is 13 residues. The V and J ends lost 7 bases and 11 bases respectively, with 18 bases between them. This CDR3 reads CASIAGELGAQHF. CDR3 coding DNA: TGTGCCAGCATAGCGGGTGAGCTCGGGGCCCAGCATTTT. The full variable domain, with the rest looked up from reference TRBV2 and TRBJ1-5, is EPEVTQTPSHQVTQMGQEVILRCVPISNHLYFYWYRQILGQKVEFLVSFYNNEISEKSEIFDDQFSVERPDGSNFTLKIRSTKLEDSAMYFCASIAGELGAQHFGDGTRLSIL.

The chain joins TRBV7-7 to TRBJ2-1, with 9 bases matching TRBD1. CDR1 SSHAT and CDR2 FNYEAQ come from the germline V gene (reference sequence). J lost 8 bases, V lost 1 base, and 6 bases had no gene match. The CDR3 length is 15 residues. CDR3 DNA: TGTGCCAGCAGCTTAGGGGGGACAGGGTTTGATGAGCAGTTCTTC. It is translated as CASSLGGTGFDEQFF.

This clone was detected only a few times. Other DNA sequences in this specimen translate into the identical CDR3. The chain combines TRBV28 with TRBJ2-2; either TRBD1 or TRBD2 may fit D (5 bases each). Germline CDR1 reads MDHEN; CDR2 reads SYDVKM. Trimming took off 4 bases at V and 1 base at J, with 13 bases between the two ends. The CDR3 runs 16 residues. CDR3 nucleotides: TGTGCCAGCAGTTCCCCCGGGACCGAGAACACCGGGGAGCTGTTTTTT. Residues: CASSSPGTENTGELFF.

The gene calls are TRBV15 and TRBJ2-7, with a tentative D call TRBD1 (5 bases). Germline CDR1 is LNHNV and CDR2 is YYDKDF (reference sequence). The CDR3 extends over 17 amino acids. Deletions cut 0 bases from V and 3 bases from J, with 18 bases between. The CDR3, as DNA: TGTGCCACCAGCAGAGATTATGCACAGGAGACTTACTACGAGCAGTACTTC. This translates into CATSRDYAQETYYEQYF.

This clone has only a few counts. The V and J genes are TRBV27 and TRBJ2-1, with unresolved D. Between the trimmed V and J ends, which lost 9 bases and 5 bases, there was a span of 17 bases. The CDR3 is made up of 14 amino acids. The germline V gene has CDR1 MNHEY and CDR2 SMNVEV (reference sequence). CDR3 nucleotide sequence: TGTGCCAGTAAAAAGACCCAAATACACAATGAGCAGTTCTTC. Protein sequence: CASKKTQIHNEQFF.

This chain connects TRBV4-3 to TRBJ2-2; D remains ambiguous. V shed 2 bases and J shed 3 bases, with 4 bases lying between them. Germline V gene data show CDR1 as LGHNA and CDR2 as YSLEER. The CDR3 has 13 amino acids. The CDR3: CASSQRYTGELFF. In DNA form, the CDR3 reads TGCGCCAGCAGCCAACGATACACCGGGGAGCTGTTTTTT.

The chain employs TRBV28 and TRBJ1-1; weak D call: TRBD1 (6 bases). The CDR3 contains 12 residues. Germline values: CDR1 MDHEN, CDR2 SYDVKM. Between the trimmed V and J ends, which lost 5 bases and 4 bases, there was a span of 8 bases. The CDR3 is CASSEGVTEAFF. The CDR3 region has the DNA TGTGCCAGCAGTGAGGGGGTCACTGAAGCTTTCTTT.

The rearrangement uses TRBV2 and TRBJ1-5, with a possible D match to TRBD1 (5 bases). Trimming shortened V by 2 bases and J by 9 bases, and 17 bases separated the two germline ends. CDR3 length: 15 residues. Germline V CDR1 and CDR2: SNHLY, FYNNEI. Here the CDR3 reads CASSEIGTLVGPQHF. CDR3 coding DNA: TGTGCCAGCAGTGAAATAGGGACGCTCGTAGGGCCCCAGCATTTT.

This chain joins TRBV4-3 and TRBJ2-2, with D perhaps matching TRBD1 (6 bases). The V gene lost 2 bases and the J gene lost 3 bases, with 13 bases spanning the gap. This CDR3 is 16 amino acids long. The germline V gene has CDR1 LGHNA and CDR2 YSLEER. DNA of the CDR3: TGCGCCAGCAGCCAAACAACAGGGTCCTACACCGGGGAGCTGTTTTTT. As protein: CASSQTTGSYTGELFF.